This T cell receptor beta chain was sequenced for a study of cytomegalovirus exposure and HLA in healthy donors. The study, taken as a whole, reports: DRB1 showed the most TCR associations and HLA-C the fewest in a later analysis, as rates varied by HLA locus. Cytomegalovirus-associated TCR beta chains were listed, numbering over 150. The classifier reportedly diagnosed cytomegalovirus status with high specificity and sensitivity.

Regarding this clone: Its antigen remains unidentified.

The CDR3 runs 14 residues. J gave up 2 bases and V 6 bases, and 4 bases lay outside the gene matches. Germline V gives CDR1 MDHEN, CDR2 SYDVKM. PCR primers comprised 60 Vbeta and 13 Jbeta primers. The method was immunoSEQ multiplex PCR; TCRdb's version includes in-frame clones alone and lacks a portion of them. The sample has about 160,000 clones; roughly four fifths are singletons. The rearrangement joins TRBV28 to TRBJ1-5; 7 bases are a match to TRBD1. The receptor was derived from a man aged 50 to 59 in good health and CMV-seropositive. The specimen sequenced was PBMCs. The CDR3 nucleotides read TGTGCCAGCAGAGTCGACAGGGGCAATCAGCCCCAGCATTTT. It is translated as CASRVDRGNQPQHF. The full variable domain, with the rest looked up from reference TRBV28 and TRBJ1-5, is DVKVTQSSRYLVKRTGEKVFLECVQDMDHENMFWYRQDPGLGLRLIYFSYDVKMKEKGDIPEGYSVSREKKERFSLILESASTNQTSMYLCASRVDRGNQPQHFGDGTRLSIL.